In this sample, the clone carrying this TCR beta chain turned up a few times. The antigen is undetermined. The data were obtained in a study of CD8 T cells in ankylosing spondylitis. Whole-study findings and limits: Matched synovial fluid from ankylosing spondylitis patients was reported to be enriched for disease-linked clones. Disease-associated clonotypes exhibited CD8+ identity and were relatively infrequent in peripheral blood. What appeared characteristic of ankylosing spondylitis blood was a TCR beta motif of eight or nine highly homologous variants.

TCRdb re-derived calls from the 5' RACE reads in MiXCR, one entry per CDR3 protein. The sample has under 250,000 distinct CDR3 sequences, 32% seen once. Germline-derived CDR1 and CDR2 are MGHDK and SYGVNS. The CDR3 spans 17 residues. Trimming took 6 bases from V and 1 from J, leaving 20 bases between them. This chain connects TRBV25-1 to TRBJ2-3, with D possibly matching TRBD2 (6 bases). What was sequenced was blood, either unsorted or a sorted T cell fraction (not recorded which). This receptor was obtained from a male donor with ankylosing spondylitis or in good health (not recorded which). In nucleotides, the CDR3 is TGTGCCAGCAGCGACTCACTGGCGGGGATCCGCACAGATACGCAGTATTTT. Translating gives CASSDSLAGIRTDTQYF.